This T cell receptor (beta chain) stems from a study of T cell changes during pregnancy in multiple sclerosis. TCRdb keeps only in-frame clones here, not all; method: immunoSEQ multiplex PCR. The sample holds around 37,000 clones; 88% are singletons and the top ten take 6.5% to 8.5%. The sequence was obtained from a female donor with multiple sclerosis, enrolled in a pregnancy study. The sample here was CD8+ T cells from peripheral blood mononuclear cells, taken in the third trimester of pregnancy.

Here the CDR3 reads CASSQSLGATGELFF. CDR3 coding DNA: TGCGCCAGCAGCCAATCGTTGGGCGCCACCGGGGAGCTGTTTTTT. This chain uses TRBV4-3 with TRBJ2-2; D gene uncertain. The V end lost 2 bases, the J end lost 4 bases, and 11 bases lay between the germline ends. Germline V lookup: CDR1 LGHNA, CDR2 YSLEER. The CDR3 has 15 residues.